This passage covers 16 T cell receptor beta chains from one sample sequenced in a study of technical replicates of blood from a few donors. This table comes from immunoSEQ multiplex PCR, and its TCRdb copy is limited to in-frame clones, with some not included. Of some 80,000 clones listed, roughly nine tenths are singletons. Sequencing was carried out using T cells isolated from PBMCs. The receptors were sampled from a human donor in good health.

This chain's CDR3 is CASSKRGMNTEAFF. Written as DNA, the CDR3 is TGTGCCAGTAGTAAACGGGGAATGAACACTGAAGCTTTCTTT. The V call is TRBV19, the J call TRBJ1-1, with D uncertain. The CDR3 loop spans 14 amino acids. Trimming shortened V by 4 bases and J by 0 bases, and 9 bases separated the two germline ends. The germline V gene has CDR1 LNHDA and CDR2 SQIVND (reference sequence).

The V gene is TRBV29-1, the J gene TRBJ2-1; D uncertain. This CDR3 spans 11 amino acids. Germline-derived CDR1 and CDR2 are SQVTM and ANQGSEA. The CDR3 nucleotides are TGCACCGTCCGCGAGCCCTTGATGGAGTTCTTC. Amino acids: CTVREPLMEFF.

The rearrangement uses TRBV7-2 and TRBJ2-5, with 11 bases lining up with TRBD2. There are 17 residues in the CDR3. The germline CDR1 and CDR2 sequences are SGHTA and FQGNSA. J was trimmed by 10 bases and V by 5 bases; bases with no gene match: 18. CDR3 protein: CASSASGTSGLAGDQYF. The CDR3 DNA reads TGTGCCAGCAGCGCTTCCGGGACTAGCGGCTTGGCGGGTGACCAGTACTTC.

The gene calls are TRBV21-1 and TRBJ1-5. TRBV21-1 is termed a pseudogene. The CDR3 loop spans 20 amino acids. This chain's CDR3 is CASSKATSGWGVYSNQPQHF. CDR3 in DNA: TGTGCCAGCAGCAAAGCGACGTCCGGATGGGGGGTATATAGCAATCAGCCCCAGCATTTT.

V is TRBV5-1 and J is TRBJ2-7; 12 nucleotides align to TRBD2. This CDR3 spans 12 amino acids. V trimming: 7 bases; J trimming: 4 bases; junction bases outside the gene matches: 0. Germline loops: CDR1 SGHRS, CDR2 YFSETQ. CDR3 residues: CASGTSGYEQYF. CDR3 coding DNA: TGCGCCAGCGGGACTAGCGGGTACGAGCAGTACTTC. Supplemented by reference TRBV5-1 and TRBJ2-7, the full variable domain reads KAGVTQTPRYLIKTRGQQVTLSCSPISGHRSVSWYQQTPGQGLQFLFEYFSETQRNKGNFPGRFSGRQFSNSRSEMNVSTLELGDSALYLCASGTSGYEQYFGPGTRLTVT.

The chain is built from TRBV7-2 and TRBJ2-7; 11 bases align to TRBD2. There are 15 residues in the CDR3. Germline CDR1 is SGHTA and CDR2 is FQGNSA. Trimming removed 5 bases from V and 4 bases from J; junction bases left unmatched: 7. The CDR3 DNA follows: TGTGCCAGCAGCCCCTTAGCGGGAGGGCGGTACGAGCAGTACTTC. Its translation: CASSPLAGGRYEQYF.

The chain carries TRBV7-9 and TRBJ1-4, with a weak D call TRBD1 (5 bases). This CDR3 has 16 residues. Germline CDR1 and CDR2: SEHNR and FQNEAQ (reference sequence). The germline V and J ends were trimmed by 5 bases and 5 bases, with 18 bases remaining between them. CDR3 nucleotides: TGTGCCAGCAGCCCCGACTTGGGGCGAATAAATGAAAAACTGTTTTTT. Translation: CASSPDLGRINEKLFF.

The V gene is TRBV15, the J gene TRBJ2-7; the match to TRBD1 covers 11 bases. Per germline, CDR1 LNHNV and CDR2 YYDKDF (reference sequence). V lost 4 bases, J lost 5 bases, and 7 bases stayed unmatched. This CDR3 is built from 15 residues. The CDR3 DNA follows: TGTGCCACCAGCAAGGGGACAGGGGGGCTGAACGAGCAGTACTTC. Translating gives CATSKGTGGLNEQYF.

The rearrangement links TRBV7-8 to TRBJ2-3; 11 bases agree with TRBD2. The germline V gene encodes CDR1 SGHVS and CDR2 FQNEAQ. CDR3 length equals 15 residues. V lost 6 bases to trimming and J lost 2 bases; unmatched junction nucleotides: 4. CDR3 DNA: TGTGCCAGCAGGAGACTAGCGGGATACACAGATACGCAGTATTTT. Its protein product is CASRRLAGYTDTQYF. Combining the CDR3 with reference TRBV7-8 and TRBJ2-3 gives the whole variable domain GAGVSQSPRYKVAKRGQDVALRCDPISGHVSLFWYQQALGQGPEFLTYFQNEAQLDKSGLPSDRFFAERPEGSVSTLKIQRTQQEDSAVYLCASRRLAGYTDTQYFGPGTRLTVL.

V is TRBV11-2 and J is TRBJ1-1, with a tentative D call TRBD1 (6 bases). Germline CDR1 and CDR2: SGHAT and FQNNGV. V lost 0 bases and J 1 base, leaving 12 bases between the germline ends. The CDR3 contains 16 residues. CDR3 amino acids: CASSLDYQGKNTEAFF. The CDR3 bases are TGTGCCAGCAGCTTAGATTATCAGGGGAAGAACACTGAAGCTTTCTTT.

The chain recombines TRBV29-1 with TRBJ2-7; 8 bases map to TRBD1. This CDR3 has 14 amino acids. In germline, CDR1 is SQVTM, CDR2 ANQGSEA. Trimming took 4 bases from V and 6 from J; bases not matched to a gene: 11. The CDR3 bases are TGCAGCGTTGTACCAGCAGGGGGCATGGGCGAGCAGTACTTC. Encoded protein: CSVVPAGGMGEQYF.

This rearrangement joins TRBV2 to TRBJ1-6, with D maybe TRBD1 (5 bases). CDR3 length: 14 residues. CDR1 is SNHLY and CDR2 is FYNNEI in the germline V gene. V dropped 6 bases and J dropped 8 bases, with 14 bases sitting between them. The CDR3 is CASRGDRLYSPLHF. The CDR3 DNA follows: TGTGCCAGCAGGGGCGACAGACTGTATTCACCCCTCCACTTT.

This clone is a singleton in its sample. The V and J genes are TRBV30 and TRBJ2-3; 7 bases line up with TRBD1. V was pared by 3 bases and J by 6 bases, with 6 bases of the junction left unmatched. The germline CDR1 and CDR2 sequences are GTSNPN and SVGIG (reference sequence). The length of the CDR3 is 13 residues. The CDR3 protein is CAWSETGIDTQYF. The CDR3 nucleotides are TGTGCCTGGAGCGAGACAGGGATCGATACGCAGTATTTT.

This sequence joins TRBV14 and TRBJ1-1, with a tentative D call TRBD1 (5 bases). Germline V gene sequence: CDR1 SGHDN, CDR2 FVKESK. Trimming left V 5 bases short and J 4 bases short, with 11 bases between. The CDR3 is 13 residues long. As DNA, the CDR3 is TGTGCCAGCAGCTGGCAGGGTCGCACTGAAGCTTTCTTT. This sequence encodes CASSWQGRTEAFF.

With respect to this clone: Different DNA sequences within this sample yield the same CDR3. This chain links TRBV5-1 with TRBJ2-1; 8 nucleotides agree with TRBD1. CDR1 and CDR2 from the germline V gene are SGHRS and YFSETQ. J gave up 7 bases and V 3 bases, and 3 bases lay outside the gene matches. CDR3 length: 13 amino acids. The CDR3 sequence is CASSSTGGNEQFF. DNA for the CDR3: TGCGCCAGCAGCTCAACAGGGGGGAATGAGCAGTTCTTC.

There are a few counts of this clone. The V and J genes are TRBV30 and TRBJ1-5; D is unclear. The CDR3 has 13 amino acids. V was pared by 0 bases and J by 4 bases, with 7 bases between. The V gene's germline CDR1 is GTSNPN and CDR2 SVGIG (reference sequence). CDR3 nucleotide sequence: TGTGCCTGGAGTGTTACTCGGAATCAGCCCCAGCATTTT. Translation: CAWSVTRNQPQHF.